Sequencing of this T cell receptor (beta chain) was carried out in a study of CD8 T cells in ankylosing spondylitis. Study results and limitations: Matched ankylosing spondylitis synovial fluid reportedly contained a significantly enriched population of disease-linked clones. About eight highly homologous variants made up a TCR beta motif that seemed to typify ankylosing spondylitis blood. Relatively scarce in peripheral blood, disease-linked clones were CD8+. There were earlier reports of some motif variants in reactive arthritis synovial fluid and blood.

TCRdb reprocessed the 5' RACE reads with MiXCR, giving one entry per CDR3 protein. The repertoire includes roughly 700,000 distinct CDR3 sequences, under 20% of them detected once, and around 19% sits in the top ten. This clonotype came up a few times. The antigen is undetermined. The specimen was blood, either unsorted or a sorted T cell fraction (not recorded which). This TCR was sampled from a male donor with ankylosing spondylitis.

CDR3 sequence reads: CASSLTGGGLDGYTF. CDR3 nucleotide sequence: TGTGCCAGCAGCCTTACTGGGGGAGGATTGGATGGCTACACCTTC. The rearrangement joins TRBV7-9 to TRBJ1-2; TRBD1 might be the D (5 bases). CDR1 is SEHNR, CDR2 FQNEAQ, per germline (reference sequence). The CDR3 spans 15 residues. Trimming cost V 5 bases and J 6 bases, with 19 bases left between them.